Listed here are 10 T cell receptor beta chains from one sample, sequenced in a study of T cell responses to AZD1222 COVID-19 vaccine. Repertoires were generated with immunoSEQ multiplex PCR, while TCRdb's copy carries only in-frame clones and drops some. There are over 100,000 clones in the sample; about 80% occur only once, and about 9.4% lies in the top ten. The source material was peripheral blood, sampled on day 0 of AZD1222 vaccination. The receptors originated from an adult in good health.

The chain is built from TRBV6-1 and TRBJ1-1, with 8 bases fitting TRBD1. The ends lost 3 bases at V and 5 bases at J; junction bases unmatched: 8. The CDR3 length is 15 residues. The germline CDR1 and CDR2 sequences are MNHNS and SASEGT. CDR3 sequence reads: CASSDPGRGRTEAFF. The CDR3 nucleotides read TGTGCCAGCAGTGACCCGGGCAGGGGGCGAACTGAAGCTTTCTTT.

This rearrangement joins TRBV2 to TRBJ1-5; D is possibly TRBD1 (6 bases). V was shortened by 3 bases and J by 11 bases, with 14 bases between the two germline ends. This CDR3 has 13 amino acids. The germline CDR1 and CDR2 sequences are SNHLY and FYNNEI. The CDR3 sequence is CASSDRSQGTQHF. As DNA, the CDR3 is TGTGCCAGCAGTGACAGATCTCAGGGGACCCAGCATTTT.

The chain carries TRBV19 and TRBJ1-1; D perhaps matches TRBD1 (5 bases). The ends were cut back, 5 bases at V and 1 base at J, with 11 bases in the middle. The CDR3 contains 14 residues. The germline CDR1 and CDR2 sequences are LNHDA and SQIVND (reference sequence). For the CDR3, the DNA is TGTGCCAGTAGTCCGCGACAGAAGAACACTGAAGCTTTCTTT. Protein sequence: CASSPRQKNTEAFF.

The chain links TRBV7-3 to TRBJ2-3, with D tentatively TRBD1 or TRBD2 (7 bases each). Germline V gene lookup returns CDR1 SGHTA and CDR2 FQGTGA. The length of the CDR3 is 15 residues. The V end was cut by 5 bases, the J end by 3 bases, with 15 bases between. CDR3 bases: TGTGCCAGCAGCCCAGGGGGGGGTCCGACAGATACGCAGTATTTT. The encoded protein is CASSPGGGPTDTQYF.

The gene calls are TRBV27 and TRBJ1-2; D ambiguous. Trimming removed 3 bases at V and 3 bases at J, with 20 bases between. This CDR3 has 17 amino acids. Looked up from germline, CDR1 is MNHEY and CDR2 is SMNVEV (reference sequence). The CDR3 here is CASSLVQSRRMDYGYTF. CDR3 coding DNA: TGTGCCAGCAGTTTGGTACAGTCCCGCAGGATGGACTATGGCTACACCTTC.

This rearrangement joins TRBV18 to TRBJ2-5; no definite D call. V gave up 3 bases and J gave up 5 bases, with 7 bases separating them. The CDR3 length is 12 residues. The germline gives CDR1 KGHSH, CDR2 LQKENI. This CDR3 is CASSPLPETQYF. The CDR3 region has the DNA TGTGCCAGCTCACCCCTGCCCGAGACCCAGTACTTC.

This sequence joins TRBV6-5 and TRBJ1-3, with 7 nucleotides matching TRBD1. The CDR3 has 15 amino acids. V dropped 6 bases and J dropped 0; count of bases not matched to a gene: 5. Germline-derived CDR1 and CDR2 are MNHEY and SVGAGI. The CDR3 here is CASSSGQVSGNTIYF. CDR3 nucleotide sequence: TGTGCCAGCAGCTCCGGACAGGTCTCTGGAAACACCATATATTTT.

This chain uses TRBV11-2 with TRBJ1-3; possibly TRBD1 for D (6 bases). This CDR3 is 15 amino acids long. Trimming stripped 2 bases from V and 4 bases from J, with 12 bases between. CDR1 and CDR2 from the germline V gene are SGHAT and FQNNGV. The CDR3 region has the DNA TGTGCCAGCAGCTTAACAGGGTCGGGAGGAAACACCATATATTTT. This gives the protein CASSLTGSGGNTIYF. Looking up the rest from reference TRBV11-2 and TRBJ1-3 gives the full variable domain: EAGVAQSPRYKIIEKRQSVAFWCNPISGHATLYWYQQILGQGPKLLIQFQNNGVVDDSQLPKDRFSAERLKGVDSTLKIQPAKLEDSAVYLCASSLTGSGGNTIYFGEGSWLTVV.

The V call is TRBV6-1, the J call TRBJ2-3; no definite D call. This CDR3 is 13 amino acids long. CDR1 and CDR2 (germline): MNHNS, SASEGT. V gave up 3 bases and J gave up 0 bases, with 4 bases separating them. The CDR3 nucleotides read TGTGCCAGCAGTGAGGACAGCACAGATACGCAGTATTTT. The encoded protein is CASSEDSTDTQYF.

The chain recombines TRBV3-1 (or the pseudogene TRBV3-2) with TRBJ2-2; no clear D gene. The CDR3 length is 14 residues. The ends were cut back, 2 bases at V and 3 bases at J, with 7 bases in the middle. In germline, CDR1 is LGHDT, CDR2 YNNKEL (reference sequence). CDR3 sequence: CASSQWGYTGELFF. In DNA form, the CDR3 reads TGTGCCAGCAGCCAATGGGGTTACACCGGGGAGCTGTTTTTT.